Listed here are 21 T cell receptor beta chains from one sample, sequenced in a study of post-analysis software for immune sequencing data. For these TCRs, the target antigens are not known. General observations from the study: The study found TRBV5-6, TRBV5-1 and TRBV20-1 among roughly 5 TRBV segments more frequent in patients than controls.

Unique molecular identifiers featured in each of the TCR beta cDNA libraries. TCRdb re-analysed the PCR reads in MiXCR, keeping a single row per CDR3 protein. The sample yields 700,000 to 800,000 distinct CDR3 sequences, around 27% seen once. Sequencing input: blood. The receptors derive from a girl aged 10 to 17 with multiple sclerosis.

The chain combines TRBV28 with TRBJ2-5, with D perhaps being TRBD1 or TRBD2 (5 bases each). V was shortened by 10 bases and J by 2 bases, with 32 bases between the two germline ends. Germline assignment: CDR1 MDHEN and CDR2 SYDVKM. This CDR3 is built from 19 residues. The CDR3 reads CATQFWGIGVVGGQETQYF. The CDR3 bases are TGTGCCACCCAATTTTGGGGTATCGGGGTAGTTGGGGGTCAAGAGACCCAGTACTTC.

This clonotype was seen ten or more times. This chain uses TRBV29-1 with TRBJ2-5; possible D gene TRBD2, 5 bases. Germline CDR1 is SQVTM and CDR2 is ANQGSEA. Trimming took 3 bases from V and 5 from J, leaving 13 bases between them. The CDR3 length is 13 residues. The chain's CDR3 is CSVDRGSGETQYF. CDR3 coding DNA: TGCAGCGTTGATCGCGGGTCCGGGGAGACCCAGTACTTC.

The chain recombines TRBV6-5 with TRBJ1-1; D is unclear. Trimming took 7 bases from V and 11 from J, leaving 20 bases between them. This CDR3 has 13 amino acids. Germline CDR1 and CDR2: MNHEY and SVGAGI. This chain's CDR3 is CASTSKSGFGAFF. The CDR3 coding sequence is TGTGCCAGCACCTCAAAGTCGGGGTTTGGGGCTTTCTTT.

This clonotype was recorded a few times. The chain recombines TRBV20-1 with TRBJ2-7, with 8 bases fitting TRBD2. The CDR3 loop spans 13 amino acids. Germline V gene data show CDR1 as DFQATT and CDR2 as SNEGSKA (reference sequence). The V gene end was trimmed by 5 bases and the J gene end by 4 bases; junction bases not matched to a gene: 7. The DNA for the CDR3 is TGCAGTGCTTTAGCGGGATTGAAATACGAGCAGTACTTC. It is translated as CSALAGLKYEQYF.

V is TRBV2 and J is TRBJ2-3; D possibly uses TRBD1 or TRBD2 (5 bases each). Trimming cost V 5 bases and J 2 bases, with 20 bases left between them. From germline, CDR1 is SNHLY and CDR2 FYNNEI. The CDR3 loop spans 17 amino acids. CDR3 coding DNA: TGTGCCAGCAGTTACGTACGGGGCAGGGACGTCACAGATACGCAGTATTTT. Translation gives CASSYVRGRDVTDTQYF.

The chain recombines TRBV7-9 with TRBJ1-1, with 9 positions matching TRBD1. The CDR3 is made up of 16 amino acids. Per the germline V gene, CDR1 is SEHNR and CDR2 is FQNEAQ (reference sequence). Trimming at V came to 5 bases and at J to 3 bases, leaving 10 bases not matched to a gene. CDR3 in DNA: TGTGCCAGCAGCAAAGGGGTACAGGGGGCCTACACTGAAGCTTTCTTT. It translates to CASSKGVQGAYTEAFF.

The chain has TRBV5-6 and TRBJ1-4; no clear D. Trimming left V 0 bases short and J 11 bases short, with 17 bases between. This CDR3 spans 15 amino acids. Germline V gene lookup returns CDR1 SGHDT and CDR2 YYEEEE. In DNA, the CDR3 is TGTGCCAGCAGCTTGGGGGCGGGGTGGAGTTCGAAACTGTTTTTT. This encodes CASSLGAGWSSKLFF.

This chain uses TRBV28 with TRBJ2-1; tentatively, D is TRBD1 or TRBD2 (7 bases each). Per germline, CDR1 MDHEN and CDR2 SYDVKM. V was clipped by 4 bases and J by 8 bases, with 21 bases between them. The CDR3 consists of 16 residues. The CDR3 sequence: CASSSGGPGGYDEQFF. The CDR3 DNA follows: TGTGCCAGCAGTTCCGGGGGGCCAGGGGGGTATGATGAGCAGTTCTTC.

This clonotype appeared many times. The chain combines TRBV6-5 with TRBJ2-1; unclear D gene. The CDR3 totals 15 residues. The germline V gene has CDR1 MNHEY and CDR2 SVGAGI. V was shortened by 4 bases and J by 3 bases, with 13 bases between the two germline ends. The CDR3 spells CASSLPIALYNEQFF. CDR3 DNA: TGTGCCAGCAGTTTGCCAATAGCCCTCTACAATGAGCAGTTCTTC.

This clonotype was seen at least ten times. The J gene is TRBJ2-5, the V gene TRBV11-2; the match to TRBD2 covers 10 bases. J was trimmed by 5 bases and V by 5 bases; bases with no gene match: 8. Germline V gives CDR1 SGHAT, CDR2 FQNNGV. CDR3 length: 15 amino acids. CDR3 amino acids: CASSLRGAGGETQYF. CDR3 DNA sequence: TGTGCCAGCAGCCTACGGGGAGCGGGAGGGGAGACCCAGTACTTC.

The J gene is TRBJ1-2, the V gene TRBV12-3 or TRBV12-4, with unresolved D. Trimming shortened V by 3 bases and J by 4 bases, and 12 bases separated the two germline ends. This CDR3 is built from 14 residues. The CDR3 region has the DNA TGTGCCAGCAGTTTGTTAACGGGGAGCTATGGCTACACCTTC. Its translation: CASSLLTGSYGYTF.

The V gene is TRBV29-1, the J gene TRBJ1-1; 9 nucleotides agree with TRBD1. Germline V gene sequence: CDR1 SQVTM, CDR2 ANQGSEA. V lost 7 bases to trimming and J lost 0 bases; unmatched junction nucleotides: 6. The CDR3 loop spans 14 amino acids. The CDR3 region is CSGWDRVMNTEAFF. The CDR3 region has the DNA TGCAGCGGTTGGGACAGGGTCATGAACACTGAAGCTTTCTTT.

This clonotype showed up just a few times. The chain carries TRBV20-1 and TRBJ2-1, with 7 positions matching TRBD2. The DNA end is more similar to TRBJ2-7, so the J call may be wrong. Looked up from germline, CDR1 is DFQATT and CDR2 is SNEGSKA (reference sequence). This CDR3 contains 15 residues. CDR3 bases: TGCAGTGCTGCGCCCCTAGCGGTCTCCTACAATGAGCAGTACTTC. It codes for CSAAPLAVSYNEQYF.

This clonotype appeared many times. The V call is TRBV3-1, the J call TRBJ2-1; weak D call: TRBD2 (6 bases). The CDR3 is made up of 16 amino acids. The V end was cut by 0 bases, the J end by 5 bases, with 14 bases between. Germline values: CDR1 LGHDT, CDR2 YNNKEL (reference sequence). In DNA, the CDR3 is TGTGCCAGCAGCCAAGATCTTGGAGGGCCCAACAATGAGCAGTTCTTC. Translated, it gives CASSQDLGGPNNEQFF.

This chain uses TRBV20-1 with TRBJ2-7, with 7 bases matching TRBD1. The CDR3 is 14 amino acids. In germline, CDR1 is DFQATT, CDR2 SNEGSKA (reference sequence). V shed 1 base and J 10 bases; nucleotides not matched to a gene: 13. CDR3 coding DNA: TGCAGTGCTAGAGTCGGACAGGTAGAAGAGGCCCAGTACTTC. It codes for CSARVGQVEEAQYF.

This clonotype was found a few times. The rearrangement uses TRBV20-1 and TRBJ2-5, with D tentatively TRBD2 (6 bases). The CDR3 spans 13 residues. Germline V gene sequence: CDR1 DFQATT, CDR2 SNEGSKA (reference sequence). Trimming cost V 6 bases and J 4 bases, with 15 bases left between them. CDR3 amino acids: CSAGGLRTETQYF. CDR3 coding DNA: TGCAGTGCGGGGGGACTGAGGACAGAGACCCAGTACTTC.

This rearrangement joins TRBV5-1 to TRBJ2-3; 9 bases agree with TRBD2. Germline CDR1 reads SGHRS; CDR2 reads YFSETQ. This CDR3 has 17 residues. The V and J ends lost 4 bases and 5 bases, in that order; junction bases with no gene match: 14. For the CDR3, the DNA is TGCGCCAGCAGCCCCGGACTAGCGCCGAGTGGGGTAGATACGCAGTATTTT. The encoded protein is CASSPGLAPSGVDTQYF. Full variable domain (outside the CDR3, taken from reference TRBV5-1 and TRBJ2-3): KAGVTQTPRYLIKTRGQQVTLSCSPISGHRSVSWYQQTPGQGLQFLFEYFSETQRNKGNFPGRFSGRQFSNSRSEMNVSTLELGDSALYLCASSPGLAPSGVDTQYFGPGTRLTVL.

V gene TRBV4-1 combines with J gene TRBJ2-5, with 11 bases that match TRBD2. Germline-derived CDR1 and CDR2 are MGHRA and YSYEKL. V dropped 2 bases and J dropped 4; count of bases not matched to a gene: 6. The CDR3 runs 16 residues. As DNA, the CDR3 is TGCGCCAGCAGCCAAAATAGCGGGGGGGCATCAGAGACCCAGTACTTC. Its translation is CASSQNSGGASETQYF.

Points on this clonotype: This may arise from a read error, as a much more abundant clone is one base away. V is TRBV3-1 and J is TRBJ2-5; D is possibly TRBD1 (5 bases). Germline V lookup: CDR1 LGHDT, CDR2 YNNKEL (reference sequence). The CDR3 totals 17 residues. V lost 0 bases and J 1 base, leaving 15 bases between the germline ends. CDR3 coding DNA: TGTGCCAGCAGCCAAGATCTGGGGCGACGGATCCAAGAGACCCAGTACTTC. Its translation: CASSQDLGRRIQETQYF.

The chain has TRBV5-1 and TRBJ2-1; D ambiguous. There are 15 residues in the CDR3. Germline V gene data show CDR1 as SGHRS and CDR2 as YFSETQ. V was cut by 3 bases and J by 5 bases, with 15 bases left in between. The CDR3 is CASSSGSHRDNEQFF. The CDR3 coding sequence is TGCGCCAGCAGCTCCGGATCTCACCGGGACAATGAGCAGTTCTTC.

The chain carries TRBV3-1 and TRBJ1-2, with D possibly being TRBD1 (5 bases). Trimming took 1 base from V and 6 from J, leaving 12 bases between them. The CDR3 spans 14 residues. Germline V lookup: CDR1 LGHDT, CDR2 YNNKEL (reference sequence). CDR3 protein: CASSQVGEKHGYTF. CDR3 DNA: TGTGCCAGCAGCCAAGTAGGGGAGAAACATGGCTACACCTTC.